This T cell receptor beta chain was sequenced for a study of blood T cells in healthy people across ages. Together with a sample-barcoded 5' primer, a J-beta primer mix was included in a second PCR lasting roughly 6 to 12 cycles. TCRdb re-called the 5' RACE reads with MiXCR, one entry per CDR3 protein. The sample carries about 1 million distinct CDR3 sequences, less than 25% recorded once. This CDR3 has 14 residues. Trimming left V 5 bases short and J 4 bases short, with 11 bases between. The V gene's germline CDR1 is PRHDT and CDR2 FYEKMQ (reference sequence). These sequences were also reported in another study, on T cells of mothers and their children.

Input material: blood. The receptor was derived from a girl between 2 and 10 years old in good health. The chain carries TRBV13 and TRBJ2-2, with a weak D call TRBD2 (6 bases). CDR3 coding DNA: TGTGCCAGCAGCGCCGGAGCGGGCACCGGGGAGCTGTTTTTT. Amino acid sequence: CASSAGAGTGELFF.